The 22 T cell receptor beta chains in this list originate from one sample, sequenced in a study of shared clonotypes between healthy human individuals. The protocol was immunoSEQ multiplex PCR, while the TCRdb copy is restricted to in-frame clones and leaves out a portion. The sample carries fewer than 850,000 clones, 96% recorded once. Naive CD8 cells comprised CD45RO-negative, CCR7-positively selected cells, excluding terminally differentiated effector memory CD45RA+ cells. Sequenced input: naive CD8+ T cells sorted from blood. Receptors were obtained from a man aged 30-40 years in good health.

The chain uses TRBV19 and TRBJ2-5, with D unresolved. Trimming took 5 bases from V and 13 from J, leaving 23 bases between them. This CDR3 has 14 amino acids. The germline CDR1 and CDR2 sequences are LNHDA and SQIVND (reference sequence). DNA for the CDR3: TGTGCCAGTAGTTGGTTGGAATTTTCCCCCCCTTTGTACTTC. Its protein is CASSWLEFSPPLYF.

The V and J genes are TRBV10-3 and TRBJ2-7; 7 bases align to TRBD2. The V gene's germline CDR1 is ENHRY and CDR2 SYGVKD. CDR3 length: 15 amino acids. The V and J ends lost 0 bases and 2 bases, in that order; junction bases with no gene match: 4. Here the CDR3 reads CAISESPGGTYEQYF. CDR3 nucleotides: TGTGCCATCAGTGAGTCGCCGGGAGGTACCTACGAGCAGTACTTC.

V is TRBV4-1 and J is TRBJ2-3, with 9 bases that match TRBD2. The V gene end was trimmed by 5 bases and the J gene end by 0 bases; junction bases not matched to a gene: 6. The CDR3 runs to 16 residues. CDR1 and CDR2 from the germline V gene are MGHRA and YSYEKL. CDR3 nucleotide sequence: TGCGCCAGCAGCTCTCCGGCGGGAGGGAGCACAGATACGCAGTATTTT. Its protein product is CASSSPAGGSTDTQYF.

The chain uses TRBV18 and TRBJ2-5, with D uncertain. CDR1 is KGHSH and CDR2 is LQKENI in the germline V gene. The CDR3 consists of 17 residues. V was shortened by 6 bases and J by 0 bases, with 20 bases between the two germline ends. CDR3 coding DNA: TGTGCCAGCTCCCCTGCCGCCAGAGCTAAGTACCAAGAGACCCAGTACTTC. The encoded protein is CASSPAARAKYQETQYF.

V gene TRBV5-6 combines with J gene TRBJ1-5; TRBD1 might be the D (5 bases). The CDR3 contains 15 residues. The V end was cut by 0 bases, the J end by 4 bases, with 11 bases between. The germline V gene has CDR1 SGHDT and CDR2 YYEEEE. This CDR3 is CASSLGGGVNQPQHF. The DNA of the CDR3 is TGTGCCAGCAGCTTGGGGGGCGGGGTTAATCAGCCCCAGCATTTT.

The J gene is TRBJ1-1, the V gene TRBV7-2; D is uncertain. V lost 8 bases and J 6 bases, leaving 13 bases between the germline ends. CDR1 is SGHTA and CDR2 is FQGNSA in the germline V gene. CDR3 length: 12 amino acids. CDR3 DNA: TGTGCCAGCTCCCTCTACCCCCCTGAAGCTTTCTTT. It codes for CASSLYPPEAFF.

J is TRBJ2-1 and V is TRBV19; TRBD2 aligns across 11 bases. This CDR3 has 18 residues. CDR1 LNHDA and CDR2 SQIVND come from the germline V gene (reference sequence). V shed 4 bases and J 4 bases; nucleotides not matched to a gene: 12. In DNA, the CDR3 is TGTGCCAGTAGTACTGAGACTAGCGGGACTACCTTTTACAATGAGCAGTTCTTC. Translated, it gives CASSTETSGTTFYNEQFF.

The chain has TRBV6-5 and TRBJ2-1; D unclear. The CDR3 covers 13 residues. The V end was cut by 0 bases, the J end by 5 bases, with 5 bases between. Germline loops: CDR1 MNHEY, CDR2 SVGAGI. This CDR3 is CASSYSPNNEQFF. CDR3 nucleotide sequence: TGTGCCAGCAGTTACTCCCCGAACAATGAGCAGTTCTTC.

This rearrangement joins TRBV7-9 to TRBJ2-7; TRBD1 might be the D (6 bases). Deletions cut 5 bases from V and 5 bases from J, with 16 bases between. This CDR3 has 14 residues. The germline CDR1 and CDR2 sequences are SEHNR and FQNEAQ (reference sequence). For the CDR3, the DNA is TGTGCCAGCAGCCCTCGACAGGAAGGTGACGAGCAGTACTTC. Amino acid sequence: CASSPRQEGDEQYF.

The V gene is TRBV5-4, the J gene TRBJ2-7, with a tentative D call TRBD1 (5 bases). Germline loops: CDR1 SGHNT, CDR2 YYREEE (reference sequence). There are 13 residues in the CDR3. V was cut by 4 bases and J by 2 bases, with 10 bases left in between. The DNA of the CDR3 is TGTGCCAGCAGCCATACAGGAACCTACGAGCAGTACTTC. Protein sequence: CASSHTGTYEQYF. The variable domain in full, completed from reference TRBV5-4 and TRBJ2-7, reads ETGVTQSPTHLIKTRGQQVTLRCSSQSGHNTVSWYQQALGQGPQFIFQYYREEENGRGNFPPRFSGLQFPNYSSELNVNALELDDSALYLCASSHTGTYEQYFGPGTRLTVT.

This clone has a single count. The chain employs TRBV7-9 and TRBJ2-1; no clear D gene. The CDR3 is made up of 14 amino acids. V dropped 6 bases and J dropped 7 bases, with 16 bases sitting between them. CDR1 is SEHNR, CDR2 FQNEAQ, per germline (reference sequence). CDR3 nucleotides: TGTGCCAGCAGTTCCCCCGGCGATGGAAATGAGCAGTTCTTC. Residues: CASSSPGDGNEQFF.

J is TRBJ2-2 and V is TRBV4-3; TRBD1 agrees at 7 bases. The ends lost 6 bases at V and 4 bases at J; junction bases unmatched: 8. The CDR3 runs to 15 residues. CDR1 and CDR2 from the germline V gene are LGHNA and YSLEER. The CDR3: CASRSDRWSTGELFF. CDR3 bases: TGCGCCAGCAGATCGGACAGGTGGTCCACCGGGGAGCTGTTTTTT.

The rearrangement uses TRBV6-5 and TRBJ2-3; 9 bases line up with TRBD2. The germline V gene has CDR1 MNHEY and CDR2 SVGAGI. This CDR3 has 16 amino acids. Trimming removed 0 bases from V and 2 bases from J; junction bases left unmatched: 3. In DNA, the CDR3 is TGTGCCAGCAGTTACTCCAGCGGGAGGTTCACAGATACGCAGTATTTT. It is translated as CASSYSSGRFTDTQYF.

This chain links TRBV29-1 with TRBJ2-4; tentative D call: TRBD1 (7 bases). The CDR3 runs 14 residues. The V gene lost 0 bases and the J gene lost 9 bases, with 15 bases spanning the gap. From germline, CDR1 is SQVTM and CDR2 ANQGSEA. The CDR3 here is CSVEDLGGGGIQYF. The CDR3 DNA is TGCAGCGTTGAAGATCTCGGAGGGGGCGGCATTCAGTACTTC.

This chain connects TRBV5-6 to TRBJ2-1, with D perhaps TRBD1 (5 bases). The ends were cut back, 2 bases at V and 7 bases at J, with 7 bases in the middle. The CDR3 sequence is 12 residues long. From germline, CDR1 is SGHDT and CDR2 YYEEEE. CDR3 DNA: TGTGCCAGCAGCTTACAGGTAAATGAGCAGTTCTTC. Encoded protein: CASSLQVNEQFF.

The V gene is TRBV11-2, the J gene TRBJ2-3; 7 nucleotides agree with TRBD2. The CDR3 covers 19 residues. Germline CDR1 and CDR2: SGHAT and FQNNGV. The V segment lost 4 bases and the J segment 2 bases; nucleotides outside the gene matches: 18. The CDR3 region is CASSSPSGATGLNTDTQYF. The CDR3 DNA is TGTGCCAGCAGCTCCCCATCAGGCGCAACGGGACTAAACACAGATACGCAGTATTTT.

This sequence joins TRBV5-5 and TRBJ2-1, with D possibly called TRBD1 or TRBD2 (6 bases each). Per germline, CDR1 SGHKS and CDR2 YYEKEE (reference sequence). CDR3 length: 14 amino acids. V was clipped by 2 bases and J by 8 bases, with 14 bases between them. The CDR3 sequence: CASSFRQEGHEQFF. CDR3 bases: TGTGCCAGCAGCTTCAGACAGGAGGGACATGAGCAGTTCTTC.

The chain has TRBV11-2 and TRBJ2-7; 9 bases line up with TRBD1. CDR1 and CDR2 (germline): SGHAT, FQNNGV. With V trimmed by 5 bases and J by 6 bases, 5 bases remained unmatched. The CDR3 runs 13 residues. CDR3 nucleotide sequence: TGTGCCAGCAGCCTCCTGACAGGGGGCGAGCAGTACTTC. It translates to CASSLLTGGEQYF.

The chain recombines TRBV6-5 with TRBJ2-7; 9 bases map to TRBD1. Per germline, CDR1 MNHEY and CDR2 SVGAGI. The J segment lost 5 bases and the V segment lost 4 bases, leaving 9 bases of the junction unmatched. The CDR3 has 15 amino acids. CDR3 nucleotides: TGTGCCAGCAGTTTCGTAATGGGACAGGGCGACGAGCAGTACTTC. Translation: CASSFVMGQGDEQYF.

The chain has TRBV4-1 and TRBJ2-7, with TRBD2 as a possible D gene (5 bases). Germline V CDR1 and CDR2: MGHRA, YSYEKL. The CDR3 is 16 amino acids. Trimming cost V 0 bases and J 5 bases, with 17 bases left between them. The CDR3 reads CASSQESGSLINEQYF. For the CDR3, the DNA is TGCGCCAGCAGCCAAGAGTCTGGGAGCCTGATAAACGAGCAGTACTTC.

Here the CDR3 reads CASSTTATEVFETQYF. Written as DNA, the CDR3 is TGTGCCAGTAGTACCACGGCGACGGAGGTTTTCGAGACCCAGTACTTC. This chain joins TRBV19 and TRBJ2-5, with D maybe TRBD2 (5 bases). V shed 4 bases and J shed 5 bases, with 20 bases lying between them. Per the germline V gene, CDR1 is LNHDA and CDR2 is SQIVND (reference sequence). The length of the CDR3 is 16 residues.

J is TRBJ1-1 and V is TRBV27; D is undetermined. The V gene lost 3 bases and the J gene lost 0 bases, with 17 bases spanning the gap. The CDR3 is made up of 17 amino acids. Germline V lookup: CDR1 MNHEY, CDR2 SMNVEV (reference sequence). The CDR3 DNA sequence: TGTGCCAGCAGTTTTAGGTTCGCAGACGACATGAACACTGAAGCTTTCTTT. Residues: CASSFRFADDMNTEAFF.